The table lists the clone carrying this T cell receptor (beta chain) with a few counts. Its antigen is unidentified. The sample is drawn from a study of cytomegalovirus exposure and HLA in healthy donors. The CDR3 covers 14 residues. Trimming shortened V by 5 bases and J by 1 base, and 11 bases separated the two germline ends. The germline V gene has CDR1 SGHAT and CDR2 FQNNGV. The study's findings and limits: Sequencing likely generated an artifact that appeared as a cluster of highly shared sequence variants. The number of N-insertions in an Asian-associated ancestry cluster was reportedly below the roughly 660-donor mean in a later analysis. Common viral pathogens (according to a later analysis) appeared linked to several of the most significant clusters. Reports showed the classifier diagnosing cytomegalovirus status with high specificity and sensitivity.

Primers: 60 Vbeta forward and 13 Jbeta reverse. TCRdb's table, derived via immunoSEQ multiplex PCR, lists solely in-frame clones and lacks some. The sample has under 100,000 clones; just under 70% are singletons. Specimen: PBMCs. V usage is TRBV11-2 and J usage is TRBJ1-1, with D possibly being TRBD1 (5 bases). The TCR comes from a woman aged 45-60 years in good health and CMV-seropositive. The CDR3 region has the DNA TGTGCCAGCAGCCGGACACCTGGGAACACTGAAGCTTTCTTT. It specifies CASSRTPGNTEAFF.